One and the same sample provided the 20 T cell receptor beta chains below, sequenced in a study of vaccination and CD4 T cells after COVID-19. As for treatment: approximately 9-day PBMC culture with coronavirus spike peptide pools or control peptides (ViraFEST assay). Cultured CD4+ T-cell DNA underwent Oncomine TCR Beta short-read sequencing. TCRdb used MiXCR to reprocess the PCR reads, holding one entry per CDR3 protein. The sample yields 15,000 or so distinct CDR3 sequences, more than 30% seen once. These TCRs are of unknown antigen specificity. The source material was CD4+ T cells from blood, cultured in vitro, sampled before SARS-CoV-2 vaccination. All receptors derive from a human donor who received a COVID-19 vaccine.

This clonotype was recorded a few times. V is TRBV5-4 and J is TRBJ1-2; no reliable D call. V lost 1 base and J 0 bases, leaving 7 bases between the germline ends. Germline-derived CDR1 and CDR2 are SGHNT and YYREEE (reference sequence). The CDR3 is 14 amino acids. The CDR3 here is CASSLSAANYGYTF. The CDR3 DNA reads TGTGCCAGCAGCTTGTCCGCAGCTAACTATGGCTACACCTTC.

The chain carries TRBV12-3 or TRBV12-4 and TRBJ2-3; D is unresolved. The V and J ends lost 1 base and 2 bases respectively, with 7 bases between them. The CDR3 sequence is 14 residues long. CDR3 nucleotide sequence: TGTGCCAGCAGTTTAGGTCAGATCACAGATACGCAGTATTTT. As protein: CASSLGQITDTQYF.

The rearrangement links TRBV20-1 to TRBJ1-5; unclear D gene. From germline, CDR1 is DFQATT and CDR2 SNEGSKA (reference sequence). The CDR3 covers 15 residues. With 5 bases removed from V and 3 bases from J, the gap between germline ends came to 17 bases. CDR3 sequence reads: CSARTTSRINQPQHF. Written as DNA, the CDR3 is TGCAGTGCTCGGACCACCTCGAGGATCAATCAGCCCCAGCATTTT.

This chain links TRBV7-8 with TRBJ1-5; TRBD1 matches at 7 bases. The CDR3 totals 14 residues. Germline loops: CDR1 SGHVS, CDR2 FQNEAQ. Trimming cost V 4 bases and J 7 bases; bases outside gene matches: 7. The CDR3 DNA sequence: TGTGCCAGCAGCTCCCGGACAGGAGCCCAGCCCCAGCATTTT. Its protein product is CASSSRTGAQPQHF.

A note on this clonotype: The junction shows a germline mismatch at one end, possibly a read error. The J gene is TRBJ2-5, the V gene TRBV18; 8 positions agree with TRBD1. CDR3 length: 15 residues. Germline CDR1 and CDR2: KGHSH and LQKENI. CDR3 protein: CTSSSSRGRVETQYF. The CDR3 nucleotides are TGTACCAGCTCATCCTCCAGGGGGCGTGTAGAGACCCAGTACTTC. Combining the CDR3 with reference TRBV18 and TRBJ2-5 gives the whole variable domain NAGVMQNPRHLVRRRGQEARLRCSPMKGHSHVYWYRQLPEEGLKFMVYLQKENIIDESGMPKERFSAEFPKEGPSILRIQQVVRGDSAAYFCTSSSSRGRVETQYFGPGTRLLVL.

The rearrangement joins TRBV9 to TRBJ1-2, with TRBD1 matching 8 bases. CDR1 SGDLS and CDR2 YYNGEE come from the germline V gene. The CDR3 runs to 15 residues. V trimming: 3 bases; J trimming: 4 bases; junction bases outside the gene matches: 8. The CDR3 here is CASSGNTGGSYGYTF. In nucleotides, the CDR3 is TGTGCCAGCAGCGGAAATACAGGGGGAAGCTATGGCTACACCTTC.

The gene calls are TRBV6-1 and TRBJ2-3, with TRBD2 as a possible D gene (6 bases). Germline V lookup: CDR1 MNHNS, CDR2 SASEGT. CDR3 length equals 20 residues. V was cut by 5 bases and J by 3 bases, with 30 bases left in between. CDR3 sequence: CASSSPGAGRGFVGTDTQYF. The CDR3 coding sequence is TGTGCCAGCAGTAGTCCGGGTGCCGGACGGGGGTTTGTGGGTACAGATACGCAGTATTTT.

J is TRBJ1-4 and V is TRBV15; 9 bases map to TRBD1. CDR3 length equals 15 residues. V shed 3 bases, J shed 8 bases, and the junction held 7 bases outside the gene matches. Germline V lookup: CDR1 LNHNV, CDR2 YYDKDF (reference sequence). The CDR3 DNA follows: TGTGCCACCAGCAGGGGACAGGGACTAGGGGAAAAACTGTTTTTT. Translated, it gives CATSRGQGLGEKLFF.

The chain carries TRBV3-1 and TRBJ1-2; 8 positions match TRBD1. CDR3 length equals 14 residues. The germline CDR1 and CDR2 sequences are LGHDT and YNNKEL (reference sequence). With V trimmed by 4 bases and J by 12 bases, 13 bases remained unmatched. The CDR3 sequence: CASSLSWTGQGDTF. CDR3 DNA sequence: TGTGCCAGCAGCCTATCTTGGACAGGGCAGGGAGACACCTTC.

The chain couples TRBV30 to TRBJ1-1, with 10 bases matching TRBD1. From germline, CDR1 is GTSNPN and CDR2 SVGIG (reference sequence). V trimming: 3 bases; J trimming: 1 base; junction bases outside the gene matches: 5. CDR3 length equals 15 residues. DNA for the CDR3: TGTGCCTGGAGCGGCGGGGACAGGGGGAACACTGAAGCTTTCTTT. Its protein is CAWSGGDRGNTEAFF.

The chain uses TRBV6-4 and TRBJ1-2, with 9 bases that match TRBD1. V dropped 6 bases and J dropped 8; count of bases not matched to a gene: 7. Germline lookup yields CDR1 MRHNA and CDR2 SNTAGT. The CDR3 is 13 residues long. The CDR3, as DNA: TGTGCCAGCAGCCAACAGGGGGCCGGGGGCTACACCTTC. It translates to CASSQQGAGGYTF.

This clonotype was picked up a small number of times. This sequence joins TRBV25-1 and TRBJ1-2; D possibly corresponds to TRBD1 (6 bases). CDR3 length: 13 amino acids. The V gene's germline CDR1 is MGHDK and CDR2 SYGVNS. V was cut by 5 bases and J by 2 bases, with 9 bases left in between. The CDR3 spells CASSYRENYGYTF. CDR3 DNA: TGTGCCAGCAGTTACAGGGAGAACTATGGCTACACCTTC.

The CDR3 DNA reads as TGTGCCAGCAGTGTAGGTTGGGGGAGCACTGAAGCTTTCTTT. Encoded protein: CASSVGWGSTEAFF. The genes are TRBV12-3 or TRBV12-4 and TRBJ1-1, with D possibly TRBD1 on 5 matching bases. The CDR3 runs to 14 residues. Trimming stripped 5 bases from V and 4 bases from J, with 14 bases between.

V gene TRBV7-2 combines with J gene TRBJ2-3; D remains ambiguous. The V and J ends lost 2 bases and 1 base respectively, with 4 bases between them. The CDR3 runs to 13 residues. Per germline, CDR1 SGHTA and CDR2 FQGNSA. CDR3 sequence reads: CASSLQGTDTQYF. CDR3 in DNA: TGTGCCAGCAGCTTACAGGGCACAGATACGCAGTATTTT. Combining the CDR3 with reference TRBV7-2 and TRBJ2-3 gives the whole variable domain GAGVSQSPSNKVTEKGKDVELRCDPISGHTALYWYRQSLGQGLEFLIYFQGNSAPDKSGLPSDRFSAERTGGSVSTLTIQRTQQEDSAVYLCASSLQGTDTQYFGPGTRLTVL.

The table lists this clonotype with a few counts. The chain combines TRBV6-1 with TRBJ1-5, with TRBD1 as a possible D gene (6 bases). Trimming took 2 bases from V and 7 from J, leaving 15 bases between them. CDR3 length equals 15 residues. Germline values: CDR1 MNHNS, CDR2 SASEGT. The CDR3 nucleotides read TGTGCCAGCAGTGAACACAGGGTATGGGGCCAGCCCCAGCATTTT. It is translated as CASSEHRVWGQPQHF.

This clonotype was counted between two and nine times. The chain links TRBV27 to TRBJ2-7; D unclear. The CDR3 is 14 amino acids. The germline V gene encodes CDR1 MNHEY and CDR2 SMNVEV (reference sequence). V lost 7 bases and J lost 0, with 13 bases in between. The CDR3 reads CASKALWSSYEQYF. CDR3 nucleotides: TGTGCCAGCAAAGCTCTTTGGAGCTCCTACGAGCAGTACTTC.

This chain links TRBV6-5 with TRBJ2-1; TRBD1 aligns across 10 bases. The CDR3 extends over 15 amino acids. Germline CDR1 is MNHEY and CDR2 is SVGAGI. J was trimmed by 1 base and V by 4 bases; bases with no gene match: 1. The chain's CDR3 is CASSSGQGSYNEQFF. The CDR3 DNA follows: TGTGCCAGCAGTTCGGGACAGGGGTCCTACAATGAGCAGTTCTTC.

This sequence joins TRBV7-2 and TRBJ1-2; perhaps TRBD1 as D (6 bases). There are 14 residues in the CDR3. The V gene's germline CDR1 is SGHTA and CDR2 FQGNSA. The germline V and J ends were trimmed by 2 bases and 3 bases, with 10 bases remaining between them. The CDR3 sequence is CASSLNRAYYGYTF. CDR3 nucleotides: TGTGCCAGCAGCTTAAACAGGGCATACTATGGCTACACCTTC.

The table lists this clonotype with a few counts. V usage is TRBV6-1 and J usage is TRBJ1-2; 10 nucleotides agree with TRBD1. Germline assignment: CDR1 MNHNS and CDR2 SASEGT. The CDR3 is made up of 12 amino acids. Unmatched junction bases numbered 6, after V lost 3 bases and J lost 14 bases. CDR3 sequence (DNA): TGTGCCAGCAGTGACCTAGGGACAGGGGTAACCTTC. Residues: CASSDLGTGVTF.

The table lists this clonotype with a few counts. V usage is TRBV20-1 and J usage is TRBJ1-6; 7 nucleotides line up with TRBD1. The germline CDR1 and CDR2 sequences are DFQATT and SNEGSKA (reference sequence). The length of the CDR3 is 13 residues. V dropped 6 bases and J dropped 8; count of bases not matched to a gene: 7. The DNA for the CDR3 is TGCAGTGCCGACAGGGTCGAGCATTCACCCCTCCACTTT. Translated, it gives CSADRVEHSPLHF.